A selection of T cell receptor beta chains follows, all from one sample in a study of blood T cell repertoires in COVID-19. The repertoire was sequenced with immunoSEQ multiplex PCR; TCRdb's copy has only in-frame clones and lacks some. The sample carries 400,000 to 450,000 clones, about 91% recorded once. The specimen was peripheral blood. The receptors were sampled from a woman aged 45 to 65 with COVID-19, enrolled during active disease. CDR3s include the opening cysteine and the closing phenylalanine or tryptophan. The D gene is left open where the match is weak. Only some rows state a clone size, as once, few, many or a class for expanded clones.

D: TRBD1
length: 17
J: TRBJ1-6
size: NA
V: TRBV19
CDR3: CASSSILTGTGDSPLHF
DNA: TGTGCCAGTAGTAGTATCCTTACCGGGACAGGGGACTCACCCCTCCACTTT

D: NA
length: 14
J: TRBJ1-2
size: NA
V: TRBV20-1
CDR3: CSASAGESDYGYTF
DNA: TGCAGTGCTAGTGCGGGGGAGTCGGACTATGGCTACACCTTC

D: TRBD1
length: 14
J: TRBJ1-2
size: NA
V: TRBV27
CDR3: CASGDRPGDYGYTF
DNA: TGTGCCAGCGGGGACAGGCCTGGGGACTATGGCTACACCTTC

D: TRBD1
length: 14
J: TRBJ1-1
size: once
V: TRBV5-1
CDR3: CASSSTGANTEAFF
DNA: TGCGCCAGCAGCTCCACAGGGGCTAACACTGAAGCTTTCTTT

D: NA
length: 13
J: TRBJ2-5
size: NA
V: TRBV6-1
CDR3: CASSDRGSETQYF
DNA: TGTGCCAGCAGTGACAGGGGATCAGAGACCCAGTACTTC

D: NA
length: 13
J: TRBJ1-1
size: NA
V: TRBV19
CDR3: CASSVQLNTEAFF
DNA: TGTGCCAGTAGTGTTCAATTGAACACTGAAGCTTTCTTT

D: NA
length: 13
J: TRBJ2-7
size: NA
V: TRBV30
CDR3: CAWSGAHIYEQYF
DNA: TGTGCCTGGAGTGGGGCGCACATCTACGAGCAGTACTTC

D: NA
length: 12
J: TRBJ1-6
size: NA
V: TRBV10-3
CDR3: CAISEADGPLHF
DNA: TGTGCCATCAGTGAGGCTGACGGGCCCCTCCACTTT

D: NA
length: 13
J: TRBJ2-1
size: NA
V: TRBV24-1
CDR3: CATSHGSYNEQFF
DNA: TGTGCCACCAGTCACGGGTCCTACAATGAGCAGTTCTTC

D: TRBD2
length: 16
J: TRBJ2-1
size: NA
V: TRBV5-4
CDR3: CASSKRTSGGGNEQFF
DNA: TGTGCCAGCAGCAAGCGGACTAGCGGGGGAGGCAATGAGCAGTTCTTC

D: TRBD2
length: 16
J: TRBJ2-3
size: once
V: TRBV3-1/TRBV3-2
CDR3: CASSLEAGGLTDTQYF
DNA: TGTGCCAGCAGCCTTGAAGCGGGGGGGCTAACAGATACGCAGTATTTT

D: TRBD2
length: 14
J: TRBJ2-3
size: NA
V: TRBV19
CDR3: CASSIDAGADTQYF
DNA: TGTGCCAGTAGTATAGACGCGGGGGCAGATACGCAGTATTTT

D: NA
length: 11
J: TRBJ1-2
size: NA
V: TRBV20-1
CDR3: CRVRQNYGYTF
DNA: TGCAGAGTCCGACAGAACTATGGCTACACCTTC

D: NA
length: 12
J: TRBJ1-1
size: NA
V: TRBV3-1/TRBV3-2
CDR3: CASSLGDTEAFF
DNA: TGTGCCAGCAGCCTAGGGGACACTGAAGCTTTCTTT

D: NA
length: 17
J: TRBJ2-6
size: NA
V: TRBV5-4
CDR3: CASSLAGARTGANVLTF
DNA: TGTGCCAGCAGCTTGGCAGGGGCTCGGACCGGGGCCAACGTCCTGACTTTC

D: NA
length: 13
J: TRBJ1-5
size: NA
V: TRBV30
CDR3: CAWSLGSNQPQHF
DNA: TGTGCCTGGAGTCTAGGAAGCAATCAGCCCCAGCATTTT

D: NA
length: 13
J: TRBJ2-5
size: NA
V: TRBV3-1/TRBV3-2
CDR3: CASSQVGVGTQYF
DNA: TGTGCCAGCAGCCAAGTCGGGGTGGGGACCCAGTACTTC

D: NA
length: 13
J: TRBJ1-5
size: few
V: TRBV5-1
CDR3: CASSFSGNQPQHF
DNA: TGCGCCAGCAGCTTCAGTGGCAATCAGCCCCAGCATTTT

D: TRBD1
length: 18
J: TRBJ1-1
size: NA
V: TRBV7-2
CDR3: CASSRRVSGQGNLAEAFF
DNA: TGTGCCAGCAGCCGTCGAGTGTCCGGACAGGGGAATTTGGCTGAAGCTTTCTTT

D: TRBD1
length: 15
J: TRBJ2-7
size: NA
V: TRBV27
CDR3: CASSPMTGEKDEQYF
DNA: TGTGCCAGCAGTCCAATGACAGGGGAAAAGGACGAGCAGTACTTC

D: NA
length: 14
J: TRBJ1-1
size: once
V: TRBV28
CDR3: CASSLGGDRFAAFF
DNA: TGTGCCAGCAGTTTGGGAGGGGACCGATTCGCCGCTTTCTTT

D: NA
length: 13
J: TRBJ1-6
size: once
V: TRBV5-8
CDR3: CASSSGGGSPLHF
DNA: TGTGCCAGCAGCTCCGGGGGGGGTTCACCCCTCCACTTT

D: TRBD1
length: 15
J: TRBJ1-5
size: NA
V: TRBV6-5
CDR3: CASSPGQGLDQPQHF
DNA: TGTGCCAGCAGCCCGGGACAGGGGTTGGATCAGCCCCAGCATTTT

D: TRBD1
length: 13
J: TRBJ1-2
size: NA
V: TRBV7-2
CDR3: CASSLVGTVGYTF
DNA: TGTGCCAGCAGCTTAGTAGGGACAGTTGGCTACACCTTC

D: TRBD1
length: 13
J: TRBJ1-1
size: few
V: TRBV3-1/TRBV3-2
CDR3: CASSQDWDREAFF
DNA: TGTGCCAGCAGCCAAGATTGGGACAGGGAAGCTTTCTTT

D: NA
length: 13
J: TRBJ1-2
size: few
V: TRBV2
CDR3: CASSEDRVGGYTF
DNA: TGTGCCAGCAGTGAAGACAGGGTTGGTGGCTACACCTTC

D: NA
length: 12
J: TRBJ1-4
size: NA
V: TRBV12-3/TRBV12-4
CDR3: CASSLGQEKLFF
DNA: TGTGCCAGCAGTTTAGGACAGGAAAAACTGTTTTTT

D: NA
length: 11
J: TRBJ2-7
size: NA
V: TRBV25-1
CDR3: CASRGAYEQYF
DNA: TGTGCCAGCAGGGGCGCCTACGAGCAGTACTTC

D: TRBD1
length: 16
J: TRBJ2-1
size: NA
V: TRBV11-2
CDR3: CASTRGPGQTINEQFF
DNA: TGTGCCAGCACCAGGGGGCCGGGACAGACAATCAATGAGCAGTTCTTC

D: NA
length: 14
J: TRBJ1-2
size: NA
V: TRBV2
CDR3: CATLKGGVDYGYTF
DNA: TGTGCCACCCTCAAGGGCGGGGTAGACTATGGCTACACCTTC

D: NA
length: 15
J: TRBJ2-6
size: NA
V: TRBV6-5
CDR3: CASSPEGTGANVLTF
DNA: TGTGCCAGCAGTCCCGAGGGAACTGGGGCCAACGTCCTGACTTTC

D: NA
length: 13
J: TRBJ1-2
size: NA
V: TRBV12-3/TRBV12-4
CDR3: CASTSLGVYGYTF
DNA: TGTGCCAGCACTTCATTAGGGGTCTATGGCTACACCTTC

D: NA
length: 18
J: TRBJ2-6
size: NA
V: TRBV7-9
CDR3: CASSLGDSERSGANVLTF
DNA: TGTGCCAGCAGCTTAGGCGACAGCGAACGCTCTGGGGCCAACGTCCTGACTTTC

D: NA
length: 14
J: TRBJ1-6
size: once
V: TRBV6-5
CDR3: CASGYRVGGSPLHF
DNA: TGTGCCAGCGGGTACAGGGTGGGCGGCTCACCCCTCCACTTT

D: NA
length: 15
J: TRBJ2-3
size: NA
V: TRBV27
CDR3: CASSPRGTSTDTQYF
DNA: TGTGCCAGCAGTCCGCGGGGCACTAGCACAGATACGCAGTATTTT

D: NA
length: 16
J: TRBJ2-5
size: once
V: TRBV9
CDR3: CASSAGVGGFQETQYF
DNA: TGTGCCAGCAGCGCGGGCGTGGGCGGGTTCCAAGAGACCCAGTACTTC

D: NA
length: 14
J: TRBJ1-3
size: NA
V: TRBV19
CDR3: CASSPTGLGNTIYF
DNA: TGTGCCAGTAGTCCGACAGGACTCGGAAACACCATATATTTT

D: NA
length: 17
J: TRBJ2-6
size: NA
V: TRBV15
CDR3: CATSREGRGSGANVLTF
DNA: TGTGCCACCAGCAGAGAAGGGCGGGGTTCAGGGGCCAACGTCCTGACTTTC

D: NA
length: 14
J: TRBJ2-3
size: once
V: TRBV3-1/TRBV3-2
CDR3: CASSPGLSTDTQYF
DNA: TGTGCCAGCAGCCCGGGACTTTCGACAGATACGCAGTATTTT

D: NA
length: 14
J: TRBJ2-1
size: NA
V: TRBV18
CDR3: CASSPGPLAHEQFF
DNA: TGTGCCAGCTCACCGGGCCCCCTCGCCCATGAGCAGTTCTTC

D: TRBD1
length: 20
J: TRBJ1-5
size: once
V: TRBV27
CDR3: CASSLFPPDRGLLPHQPQHF
DNA: TGTGCCAGCAGTTTATTCCCCCCGGACAGGGGGTTACTCCCCCATCAGCCCCAGCATTTT

D: TRBD1
length: 15
J: TRBJ2-1
size: NA
V: TRBV5-1
CDR3: CASSPYRDRGNEQFF
DNA: TGCGCCAGCAGCCCTTATCGGGACAGGGGCAATGAGCAGTTCTTC

D: NA
length: 15
J: TRBJ2-3
size: NA
V: TRBV27
CDR3: CASSYGTSGTDTQYF
DNA: TGTGCCAGCAGTTACGGGACTTCTGGCACAGATACGCAGTATTTT

D: TRBD1
length: 14
J: TRBJ2-7
size: NA
V: TRBV6-5
CDR3: CASSNRGVGYEQYF
DNA: TGTGCCAGCAGCAACAGGGGAGTGGGCTACGAGCAGTACTTC

D: TRBD2
length: 16
J: TRBJ2-2
size: NA
V: TRBV9
CDR3: CASSVERGLLTGELFF
DNA: TGTGCCAGCAGCGTGGAGCGGGGCCTCTTAACCGGGGAGCTGTTTTTT

D: TRBD2
length: 18
J: TRBJ2-7
size: NA
V: TRBV9
CDR3: CASSVEGSGGATFYEQYF
DNA: TGTGCCAGCAGCGTAGAGGGTAGCGGGGGAGCCACCTTCTACGAGCAGTACTTC

D: NA
length: 15
J: TRBJ2-2
size: NA
V: TRBV7-6
CDR3: CASSLERSSGGELFF
DNA: TGTGCCAGCAGCCTTGAGAGGTCTTCTGGCGGGGAGCTGTTTTTT

D: NA
length: 16
J: TRBJ1-5
size: NA
V: TRBV2
CDR3: CASSDRVWVSNQPQHF
DNA: TGTGCCAGCAGTGATCGGGTTTGGGTTAGCAATCAGCCCCAGCATTTT